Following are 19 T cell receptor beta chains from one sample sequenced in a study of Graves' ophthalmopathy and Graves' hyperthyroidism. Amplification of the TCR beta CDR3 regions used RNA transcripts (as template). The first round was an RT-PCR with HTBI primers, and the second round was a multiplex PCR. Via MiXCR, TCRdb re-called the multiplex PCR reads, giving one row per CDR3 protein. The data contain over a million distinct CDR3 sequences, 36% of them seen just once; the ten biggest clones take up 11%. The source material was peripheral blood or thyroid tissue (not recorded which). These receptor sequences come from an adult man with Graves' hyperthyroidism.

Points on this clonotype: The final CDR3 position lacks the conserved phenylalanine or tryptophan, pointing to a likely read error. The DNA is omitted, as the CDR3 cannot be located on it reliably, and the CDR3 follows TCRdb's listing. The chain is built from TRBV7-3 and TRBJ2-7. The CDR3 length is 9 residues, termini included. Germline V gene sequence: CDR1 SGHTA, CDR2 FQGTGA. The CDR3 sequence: CASSEDRNT.

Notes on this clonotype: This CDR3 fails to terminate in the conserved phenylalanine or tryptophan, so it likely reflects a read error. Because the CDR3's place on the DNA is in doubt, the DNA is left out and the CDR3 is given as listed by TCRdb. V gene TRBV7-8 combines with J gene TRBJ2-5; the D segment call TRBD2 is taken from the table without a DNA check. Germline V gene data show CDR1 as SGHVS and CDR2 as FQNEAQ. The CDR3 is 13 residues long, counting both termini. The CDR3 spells CASSQGRGGSLDY.

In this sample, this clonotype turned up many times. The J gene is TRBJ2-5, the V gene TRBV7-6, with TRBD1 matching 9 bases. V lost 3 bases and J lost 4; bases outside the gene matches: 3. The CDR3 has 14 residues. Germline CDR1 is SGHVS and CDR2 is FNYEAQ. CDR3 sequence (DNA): TGTGCCAGCAGCTTGGACAGGGGCCTAGAGACCCAGTACTTC. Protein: CASSLDRGLETQYF.

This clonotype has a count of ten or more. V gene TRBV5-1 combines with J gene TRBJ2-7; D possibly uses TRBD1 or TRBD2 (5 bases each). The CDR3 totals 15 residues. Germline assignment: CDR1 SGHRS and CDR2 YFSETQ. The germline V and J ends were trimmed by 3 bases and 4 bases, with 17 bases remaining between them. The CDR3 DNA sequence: TGCGCCAGCAGCTCAGGCCGGGACGGCGGATACGAGCAGTACTTC. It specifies CASSSGRDGGYEQYF. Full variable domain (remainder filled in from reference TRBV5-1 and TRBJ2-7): KAGVTQTPRYLIKTRGQQVTLSCSPISGHRSVSWYQQTPGQGLQFLFEYFSETQRNKGNFPGRFSGRQFSNSRSEMNVSTLELGDSALYLCASSSGRDGGYEQYFGPGTRLTVT.

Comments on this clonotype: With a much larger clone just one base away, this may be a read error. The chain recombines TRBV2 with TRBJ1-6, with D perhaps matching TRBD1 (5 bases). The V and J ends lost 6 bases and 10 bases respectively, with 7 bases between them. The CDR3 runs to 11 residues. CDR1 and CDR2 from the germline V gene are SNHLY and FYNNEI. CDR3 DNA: TGTGCCAGCAGGGACACCTCACCCCTCCACTTT. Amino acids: CASRDTSPLHF.

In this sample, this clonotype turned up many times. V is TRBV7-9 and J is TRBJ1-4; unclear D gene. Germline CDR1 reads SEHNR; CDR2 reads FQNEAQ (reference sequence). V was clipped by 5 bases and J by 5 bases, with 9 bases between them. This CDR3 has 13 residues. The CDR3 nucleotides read TGTGCCAGCAGCAACCCGACAAATGAAAAACTGTTTTTT. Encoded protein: CASSNPTNEKLFF.

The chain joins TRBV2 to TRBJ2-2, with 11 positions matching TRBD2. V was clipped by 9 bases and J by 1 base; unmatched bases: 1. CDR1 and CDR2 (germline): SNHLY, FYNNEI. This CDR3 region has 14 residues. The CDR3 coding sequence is TGTGCCAGAGGGACTAGCGGGAACACCGGGGAGCTGTTTTTT. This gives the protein CARGTSGNTGELFF. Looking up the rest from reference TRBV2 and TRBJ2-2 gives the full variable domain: EPEVTQTPSHQVTQMGQEVILRCVPISNHLYFYWYRQILGQKVEFLVSFYNNEISEKSEIFDDQFSVERPDGSNFTLKIRSTKLEDSAMYFCARGTSGNTGELFFGEGSRLTVL.

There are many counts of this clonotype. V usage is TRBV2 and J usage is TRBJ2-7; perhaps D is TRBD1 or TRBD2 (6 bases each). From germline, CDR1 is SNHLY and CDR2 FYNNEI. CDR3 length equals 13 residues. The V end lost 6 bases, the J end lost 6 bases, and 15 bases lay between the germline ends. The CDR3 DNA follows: TGTGCCAGCAGGACGGGGGCGGGGTTCGAGCAGTACTTC. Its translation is CASRTGAGFEQYF.

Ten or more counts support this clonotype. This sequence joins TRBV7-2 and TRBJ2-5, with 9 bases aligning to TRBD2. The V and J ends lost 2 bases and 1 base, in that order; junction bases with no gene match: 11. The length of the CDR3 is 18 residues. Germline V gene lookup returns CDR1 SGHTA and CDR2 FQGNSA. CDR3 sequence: CASSLFPPGAGGQETQYF. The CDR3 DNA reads TGTGCCAGCAGCTTATTCCCTCCGGGAGCGGGGGGCCAAGAGACCCAGTACTTC.

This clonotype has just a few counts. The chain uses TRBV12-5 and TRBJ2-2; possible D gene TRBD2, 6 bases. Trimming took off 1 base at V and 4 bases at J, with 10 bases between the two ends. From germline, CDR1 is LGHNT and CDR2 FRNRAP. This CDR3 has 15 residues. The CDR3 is CASGLGGTVTGELFF. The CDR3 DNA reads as TGTGCTAGTGGTTTGGGCGGGACCGTCACCGGGGAGCTGTTTTTT.

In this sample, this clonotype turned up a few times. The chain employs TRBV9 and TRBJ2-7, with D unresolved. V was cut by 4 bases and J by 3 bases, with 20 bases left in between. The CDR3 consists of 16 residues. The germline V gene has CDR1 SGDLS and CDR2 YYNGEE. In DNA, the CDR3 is TGTGCCAGCAGCCCCACAGACTGGGCGGCTATCTACGAGCAGTACTTC. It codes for CASSPTDWAAIYEQYF.

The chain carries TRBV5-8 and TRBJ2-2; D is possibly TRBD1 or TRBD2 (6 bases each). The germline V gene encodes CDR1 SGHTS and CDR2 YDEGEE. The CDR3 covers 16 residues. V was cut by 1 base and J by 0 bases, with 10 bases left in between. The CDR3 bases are TGTGCCAGCAGCTTGCAGGGGAGGACGAACACCGGGGAGCTGTTTTTT. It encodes CASSLQGRTNTGELFF.

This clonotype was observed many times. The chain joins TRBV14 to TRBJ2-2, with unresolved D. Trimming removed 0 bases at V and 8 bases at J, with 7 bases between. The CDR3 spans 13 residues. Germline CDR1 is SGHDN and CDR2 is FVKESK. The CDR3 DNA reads TGTGCCAGCAGCCAAGATCTTCGGGGGGAGCTGTTTTTT. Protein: CASSQDLRGELFF.

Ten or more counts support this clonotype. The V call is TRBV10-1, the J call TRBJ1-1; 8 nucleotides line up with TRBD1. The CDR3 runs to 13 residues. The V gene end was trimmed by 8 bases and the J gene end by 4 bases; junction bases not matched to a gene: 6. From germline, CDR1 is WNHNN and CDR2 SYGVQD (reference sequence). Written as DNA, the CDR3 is TGCGCCAGCGCGACAGGGGCTGGCACTGAAGCTTTCTTT. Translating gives CASATGAGTEAFF.

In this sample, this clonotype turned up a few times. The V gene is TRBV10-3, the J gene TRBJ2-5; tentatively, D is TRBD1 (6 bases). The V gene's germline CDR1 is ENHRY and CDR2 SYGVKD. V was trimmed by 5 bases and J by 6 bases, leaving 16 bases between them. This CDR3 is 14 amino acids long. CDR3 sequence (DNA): TGTGCCATCAGTTCCACGGACAGTAGCCAGACCCAGTACTTC. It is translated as CAISSTDSSQTQYF.

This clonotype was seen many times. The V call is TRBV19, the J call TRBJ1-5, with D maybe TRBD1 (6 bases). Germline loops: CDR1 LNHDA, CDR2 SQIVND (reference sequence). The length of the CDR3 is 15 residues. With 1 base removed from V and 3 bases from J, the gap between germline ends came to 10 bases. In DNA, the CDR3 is TGTGCCAGTAGTATAGGCACAGGGCTCAATCAGCCCCAGCATTTT. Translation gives CASSIGTGLNQPQHF.

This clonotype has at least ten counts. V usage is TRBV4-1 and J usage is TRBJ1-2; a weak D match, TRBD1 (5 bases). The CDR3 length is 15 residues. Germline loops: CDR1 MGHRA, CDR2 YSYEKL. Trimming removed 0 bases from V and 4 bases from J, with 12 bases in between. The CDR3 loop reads CASSQDWGDFYGYTF. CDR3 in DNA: TGCGCCAGCAGCCAAGATTGGGGGGACTTCTATGGCTACACCTTC.

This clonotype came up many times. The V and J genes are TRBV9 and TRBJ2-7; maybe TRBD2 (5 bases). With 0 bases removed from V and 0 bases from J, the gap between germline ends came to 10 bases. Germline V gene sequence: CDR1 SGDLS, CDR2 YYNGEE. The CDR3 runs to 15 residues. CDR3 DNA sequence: TGTGCCAGCAGCGTAGGAGGGCAGCCCTCCTACGAGCAGTACTTC. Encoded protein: CASSVGGQPSYEQYF. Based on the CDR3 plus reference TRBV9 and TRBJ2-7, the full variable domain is DSGVTQTPKHLITATGQRVTLRCSPRSGDLSVYWYQQSLDQGLQFLIQYYNGEERAKGNILERFSAQQFPDLHSELNLSSLELGDSALYFCASSVGGQPSYEQYFGPGTRLTVT.

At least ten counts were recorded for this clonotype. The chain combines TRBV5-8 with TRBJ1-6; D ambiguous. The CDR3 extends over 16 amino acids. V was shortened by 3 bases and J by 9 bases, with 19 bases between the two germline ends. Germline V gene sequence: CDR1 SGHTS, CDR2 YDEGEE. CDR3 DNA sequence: TGTGCCAGCAGCTCGGACGGACCACCCCTTCGTTCACCCCTCCACTTT. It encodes CASSSDGPPLRSPLHF. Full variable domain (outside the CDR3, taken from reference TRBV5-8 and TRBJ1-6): EAGVTQSPTHLIKTRGQQATLRCSPISGHTSVYWYQQALGLGLQFLLWYDEGEERNRGNFPPRFSGRQFPNYSSELNVNALELEDSALYLCASSSDGPPLRSPLHFGNGTRLTVT.